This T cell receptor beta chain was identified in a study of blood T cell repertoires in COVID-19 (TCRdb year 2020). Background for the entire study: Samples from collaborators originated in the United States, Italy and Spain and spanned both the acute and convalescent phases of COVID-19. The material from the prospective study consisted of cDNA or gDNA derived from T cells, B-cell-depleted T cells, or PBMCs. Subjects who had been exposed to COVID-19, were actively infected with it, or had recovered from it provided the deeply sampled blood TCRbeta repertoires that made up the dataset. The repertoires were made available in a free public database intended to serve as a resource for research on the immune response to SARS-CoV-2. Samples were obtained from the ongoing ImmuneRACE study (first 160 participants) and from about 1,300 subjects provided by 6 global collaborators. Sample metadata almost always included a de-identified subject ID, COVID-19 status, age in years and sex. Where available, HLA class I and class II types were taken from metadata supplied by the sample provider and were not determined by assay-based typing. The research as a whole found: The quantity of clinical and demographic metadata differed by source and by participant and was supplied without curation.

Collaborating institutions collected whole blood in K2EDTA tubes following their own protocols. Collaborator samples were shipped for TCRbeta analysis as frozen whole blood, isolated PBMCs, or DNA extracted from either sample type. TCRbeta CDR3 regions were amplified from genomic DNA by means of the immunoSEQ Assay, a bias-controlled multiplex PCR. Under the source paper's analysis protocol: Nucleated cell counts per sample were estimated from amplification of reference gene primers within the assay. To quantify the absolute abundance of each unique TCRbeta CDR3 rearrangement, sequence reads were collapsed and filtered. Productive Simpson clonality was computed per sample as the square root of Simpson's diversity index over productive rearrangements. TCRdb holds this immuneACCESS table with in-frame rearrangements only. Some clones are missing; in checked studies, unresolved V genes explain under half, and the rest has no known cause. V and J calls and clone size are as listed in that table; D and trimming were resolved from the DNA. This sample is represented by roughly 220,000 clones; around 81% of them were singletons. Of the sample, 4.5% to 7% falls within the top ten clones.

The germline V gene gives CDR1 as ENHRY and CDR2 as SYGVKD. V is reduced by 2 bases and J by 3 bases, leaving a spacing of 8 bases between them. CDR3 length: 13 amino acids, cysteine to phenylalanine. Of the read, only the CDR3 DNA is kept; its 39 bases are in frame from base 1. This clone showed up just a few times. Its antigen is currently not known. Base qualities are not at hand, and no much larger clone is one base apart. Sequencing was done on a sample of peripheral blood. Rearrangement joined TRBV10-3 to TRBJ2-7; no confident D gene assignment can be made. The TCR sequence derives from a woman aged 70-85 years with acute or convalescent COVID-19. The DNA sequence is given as TGTGCCATCAGTGAGGGTACCTACTACGAGCAGTACTTC. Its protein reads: CAISEGTYYEQYF.